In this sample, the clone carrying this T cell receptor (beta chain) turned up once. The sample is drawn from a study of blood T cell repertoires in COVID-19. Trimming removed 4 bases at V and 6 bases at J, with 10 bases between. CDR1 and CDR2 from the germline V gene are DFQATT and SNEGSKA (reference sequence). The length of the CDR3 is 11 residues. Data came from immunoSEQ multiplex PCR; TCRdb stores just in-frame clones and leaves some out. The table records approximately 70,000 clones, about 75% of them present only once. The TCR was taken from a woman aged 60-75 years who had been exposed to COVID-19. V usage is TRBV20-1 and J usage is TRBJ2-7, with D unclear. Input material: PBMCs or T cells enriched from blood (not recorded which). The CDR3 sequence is CSAKQSLEQYF. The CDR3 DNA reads TGCAGTGCTAAACAGAGCCTCGAGCAGTACTTC.